Following are 12 T cell receptor beta chains from one sample sequenced in a study of chemoradiotherapy in HPV16-positive cancers (dated by TCRdb to the early 2020s). Library prep was done by the immunoSEQ multiplex PCR assay. Sourced from immuneACCESS, this table was stored by TCRdb with only in-frame sequences that have V and J called. A share of the clones is absent; for the studies checked, an unresolved V gene accounts for under half, and the remainder has no known explanation. This sample comprises about 16,000 clones, 70% of them detected only once. Of the sample, approximately 8% is held by the ten largest clones. The specimen comprised tumor tissue, sampled from a patient who underwent chemoradiotherapy. These receptors came from a human donor with HPV-associated anogenital cancer.

The chain has TRBV18 and TRBJ1-3; 7 bases are shared with TRBD1. The length of the CDR3 is 15 residues. Germline trimming cut 4 bases from V and 0 bases from J; bases unmatched to any gene: 3. The germline V gene has CDR1 KGHSH and CDR2 LQKENI. CDR3 bases: TGTGCCAGCTCACTGGGGACAGTCTCTGGAAACACCATATATTTT. This translates into CASSLGTVSGNTIYF.

This chain joins TRBV19 and TRBJ1-5; no clear D gene. The V and J ends lost 4 bases and 9 bases respectively, with 19 bases between them. Germline CDR1 is LNHDA and CDR2 is SQIVND (reference sequence). CDR3 length: 15 residues. CDR3: CASSTRSVAQWPQHF. The CDR3 DNA follows: TGTGCCAGTAGTACACGGAGCGTTGCCCAATGGCCCCAGCATTTT.

The chain is built from TRBV30 and TRBJ2-7; D remains ambiguous. This CDR3 is built from 12 residues. With 2 bases removed from V and 3 bases from J, the gap between germline ends came to 8 bases. Germline CDR1 GTSNPN, CDR2 SVGIG (reference sequence). CDR3 bases: TGTGCCTGGAGTAAACTAAACTACGAGCAGTACTTC. The encoded protein is CAWSKLNYEQYF.

J is TRBJ2-7 and V is TRBV6-5; 10 nucleotides line up with TRBD2. Looked up from germline, CDR1 is MNHEY and CDR2 is SVGAGI. CDR3 length: 15 amino acids. The V and J ends lost 0 bases and 4 bases, in that order; junction bases with no gene match: 3. The CDR3 loop reads CASSYSSSGRYEQYF. The CDR3 nucleotides are TGTGCCAGCAGTTACTCTTCTAGCGGGAGATACGAGCAGTACTTC.

The V and J genes are TRBV19 and TRBJ2-1; D unclear. Germline loops: CDR1 LNHDA, CDR2 SQIVND (reference sequence). Trimming removed 4 bases from V and 7 bases from J, with 11 bases in between. This CDR3 contains 13 residues. The CDR3 is CASSNKRGNEQFF. The CDR3 DNA sequence: TGTGCCAGTAGTAATAAGAGAGGAAATGAGCAGTTCTTC.

This chain connects TRBV28 to TRBJ2-7; D not resolved. Germline loops: CDR1 MDHEN, CDR2 SYDVKM. CDR3 size: 12 residues. V lost 2 bases to trimming and J lost 4 bases, with 6 bases between them. The CDR3 protein is CASSLIGYEQYF. Here the CDR3 DNA reads TGTGCCAGCAGTTTAATCGGGTACGAGCAGTACTTC.

This rearrangement joins TRBV10-3 to TRBJ1-2; D perhaps matches TRBD1 (5 bases). Per germline, CDR1 ENHRY and CDR2 SYGVKD. With 6 bases removed from V and 2 bases from J, the gap between germline ends came to 19 bases. This CDR3 spans 16 amino acids. The CDR3 region has the DNA TGTGCCATCAGCGATGAATTTGACAGCGGAAACTATGGCTACACCTTC. This gives the protein CAISDEFDSGNYGYTF.

The chain combines TRBV7-2 with TRBJ1-2; 12 bases align to TRBD1. This CDR3 is built from 13 residues. Looked up from germline, CDR1 is SGHTA and CDR2 is FQGNSA. Trimming took 10 bases from V and 8 from J; bases not matched to a gene: 8. The CDR3 region is CATRGQGAVGYTF. CDR3 nucleotides: TGTGCCACCCGGGGACAGGGGGCGGTAGGCTACACCTTC.

This chain uses TRBV5-6 with TRBJ1-2; a possible D gene is TRBD1 (6 bases). This CDR3 has 11 residues. Germline loops: CDR1 SGHDT, CDR2 YYEEEE. V lost 3 bases and J 10 bases, leaving 10 bases between the germline ends. CDR3 DNA sequence: TGTGCCAGCAGCTCTACAGGGTTCTACACCTTC. Amino acid sequence: CASSSTGFYTF.

V usage is TRBV6-1 and J usage is TRBJ2-2, with 7 bases fitting TRBD2. Germline V CDR1 and CDR2: MNHNS, SASEGT. V lost 3 bases, J lost 7 bases, and 2 bases stayed unmatched. This CDR3 comprises 13 residues. CDR3 sequence reads: CASSEREHGELFF. Here the CDR3 DNA reads TGTGCCAGCAGTGAGCGGGAGCACGGGGAGCTGTTTTTT.

V and J are TRBV18 and TRBJ1-5; 7 bases line up with TRBD1. This CDR3 spans 17 amino acids. V gave up 3 bases and J gave up 1 base; unmatched junction bases: 9. From germline, CDR1 is KGHSH and CDR2 LQKENI. In DNA, the CDR3 is TGTGCCAGCTCACCCAGGCAGGGGGTCGGGAGCAATCAGCCCCAGCATTTT. It codes for CASSPRQGVGSNQPQHF.

The genes are TRBV29-1 and TRBJ2-1; TRBD2 matches at 11 bases. The CDR3 is made up of 17 amino acids. The junction had 16 bases not matched to a gene; V was cut back by 5 bases and J by 7 bases. Germline values: CDR1 SQVTM, CDR2 ANQGSEA. The CDR3 region has the DNA TGCAGCGTTAATGGGTTAGCGGGAGGGGGAGTGTGGAATGAGCAGTTCTTC. It specifies CSVNGLAGGGVWNEQFF.